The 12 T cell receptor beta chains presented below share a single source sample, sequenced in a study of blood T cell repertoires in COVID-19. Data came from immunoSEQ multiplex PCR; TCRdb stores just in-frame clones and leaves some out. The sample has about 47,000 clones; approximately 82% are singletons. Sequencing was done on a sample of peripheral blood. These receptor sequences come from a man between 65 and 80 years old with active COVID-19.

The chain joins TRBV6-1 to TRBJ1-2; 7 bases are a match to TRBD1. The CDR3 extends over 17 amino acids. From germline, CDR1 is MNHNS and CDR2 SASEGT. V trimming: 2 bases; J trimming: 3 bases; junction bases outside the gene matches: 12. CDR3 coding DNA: TGTGCCAGCAGTGAAAAACAGGGGACAGCCTACGACTATGGCTACACCTTC. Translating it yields CASSEKQGTAYDYGYTF.

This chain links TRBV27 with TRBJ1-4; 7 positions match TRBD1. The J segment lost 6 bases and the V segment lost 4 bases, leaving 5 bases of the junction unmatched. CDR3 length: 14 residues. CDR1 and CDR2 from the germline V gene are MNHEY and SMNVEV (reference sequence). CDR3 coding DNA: TGTGCCAGCAGTTCCCGACAGGGCCATGAAAAACTGTTTTTT. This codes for CASSSRQGHEKLFF.

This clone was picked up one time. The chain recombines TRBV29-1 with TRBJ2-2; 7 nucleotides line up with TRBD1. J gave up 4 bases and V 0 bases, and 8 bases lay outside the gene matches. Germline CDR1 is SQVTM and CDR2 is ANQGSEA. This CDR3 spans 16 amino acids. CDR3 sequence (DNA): TGCAGCGTTGAAGATCGACAGGGTCGGGGCACCGGGGAGCTGTTTTTT. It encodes CSVEDRQGRGTGELFF.

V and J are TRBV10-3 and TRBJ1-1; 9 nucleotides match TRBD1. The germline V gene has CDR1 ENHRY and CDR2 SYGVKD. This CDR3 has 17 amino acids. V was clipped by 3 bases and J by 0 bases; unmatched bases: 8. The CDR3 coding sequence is TGTGCCATCAGTGACCCGGGACAGGGTTTTATGAACACTGAAGCTTTCTTT. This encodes CAISDPGQGFMNTEAFF.

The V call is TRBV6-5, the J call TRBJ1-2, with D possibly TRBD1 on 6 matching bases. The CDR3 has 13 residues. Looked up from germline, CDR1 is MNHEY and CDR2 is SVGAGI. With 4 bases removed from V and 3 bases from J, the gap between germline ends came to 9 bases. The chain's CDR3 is CASSFRTDYGYTF. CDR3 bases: TGTGCCAGCAGTTTCCGGACAGACTATGGCTACACCTTC.

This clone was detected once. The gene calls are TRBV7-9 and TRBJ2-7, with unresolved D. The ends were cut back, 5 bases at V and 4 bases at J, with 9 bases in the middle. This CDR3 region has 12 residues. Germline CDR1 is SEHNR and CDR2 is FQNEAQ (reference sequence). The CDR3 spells CASSRDLYEQYF. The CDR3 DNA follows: TGTGCCAGCAGCCGAGACTTGTACGAGCAGTACTTC.

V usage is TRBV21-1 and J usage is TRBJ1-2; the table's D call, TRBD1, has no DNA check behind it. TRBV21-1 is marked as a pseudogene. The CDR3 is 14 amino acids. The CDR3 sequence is CASSRRQDNYGYTF. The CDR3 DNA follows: TGTGCCAGCAGCAGAAGGCAGGATAACTATGGCTACACCTTC.

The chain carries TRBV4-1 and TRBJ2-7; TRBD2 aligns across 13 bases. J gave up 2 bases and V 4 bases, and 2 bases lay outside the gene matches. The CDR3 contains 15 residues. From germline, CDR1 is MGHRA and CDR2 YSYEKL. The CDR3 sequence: CASSPLAGGTYEQYF. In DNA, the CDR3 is TGCGCCAGCAGCCCACTAGCGGGGGGGACCTACGAGCAGTACTTC.

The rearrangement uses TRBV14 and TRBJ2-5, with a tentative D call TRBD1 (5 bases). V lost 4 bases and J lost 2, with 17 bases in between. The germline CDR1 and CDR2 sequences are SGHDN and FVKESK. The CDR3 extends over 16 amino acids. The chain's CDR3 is CASSPRIDSSQETQYF. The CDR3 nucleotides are TGTGCCAGCAGCCCGAGGATCGACAGTTCTCAAGAGACCCAGTACTTC. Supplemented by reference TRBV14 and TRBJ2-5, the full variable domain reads EAGVTQFPSHSVIEKGQTVTLRCDPISGHDNLYWYRRVMGKEIKFLLHFVKESKQDESGMPNNRFLAERTGGTYSTLKVQPAELEDSGVYFCASSPRIDSSQETQYFGPGTRLLVL.

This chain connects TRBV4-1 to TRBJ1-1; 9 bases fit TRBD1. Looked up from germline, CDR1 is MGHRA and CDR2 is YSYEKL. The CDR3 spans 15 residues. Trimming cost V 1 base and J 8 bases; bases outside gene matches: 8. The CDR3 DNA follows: TGCGCCAGCAGCCAAGTGCTGGGACAGGGTGACGAAGCTTTCTTT. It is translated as CASSQVLGQGDEAFF.

CDR3 residues: CASSSLAGASSYEQYF. In DNA form, the CDR3 reads TGTGCCAGCAGCTCACTAGCGGGGGCCAGCTCCTACGAGCAGTACTTC. V gene TRBV5-6 combines with J gene TRBJ2-7, with 11 bases aligning to TRBD2. This CDR3 is built from 16 residues. CDR1 and CDR2 from the germline V gene are SGHDT and YYEEEE. V shed 3 bases, J shed 0 bases, and the junction held 5 bases outside the gene matches.

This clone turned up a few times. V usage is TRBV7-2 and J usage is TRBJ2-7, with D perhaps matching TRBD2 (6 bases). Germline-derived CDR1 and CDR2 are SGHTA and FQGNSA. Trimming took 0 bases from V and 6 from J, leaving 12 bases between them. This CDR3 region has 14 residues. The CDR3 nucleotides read TGTGCCAGCAGCTTAGCGCCGGGGGAAGGCGAGCAGTACTTC. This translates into CASSLAPGEGEQYF.